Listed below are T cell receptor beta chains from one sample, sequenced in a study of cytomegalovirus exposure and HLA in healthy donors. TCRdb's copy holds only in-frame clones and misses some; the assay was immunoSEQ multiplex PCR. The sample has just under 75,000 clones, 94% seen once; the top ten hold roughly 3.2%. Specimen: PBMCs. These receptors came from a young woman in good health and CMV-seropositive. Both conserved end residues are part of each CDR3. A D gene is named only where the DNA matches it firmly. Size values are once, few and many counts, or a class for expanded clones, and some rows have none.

CDR3 DNA: TGCGCCAGCAGCTCCCGGTCCCAGACTAGCGGGGGGGCCACCTACAATGAGCAGTTCTTC
CDR3 protein: CASSSRSQTSGGATYNEQFF
J gene: TRBJ2-1
clone size: -
V gene: TRBV5-1
D gene: TRBD2

CDR3 DNA: TGCGCCAGCAGCTTGGCCAACGGAGCCTCTGGAAACACCATATATTTT
CDR3 protein: CASSLANGASGNTIYF
J gene: TRBJ1-3
clone size: -
V gene: TRBV5-1
D gene: -

CDR3 DNA: TGTGCCAGTAGTAACCCCCCTAGCGGGAGGGCCGATGAGCAGTTCTTC
CDR3 protein: CASSNPPSGRADEQFF
J gene: TRBJ2-1
clone size: once
V gene: TRBV19
D gene: TRBD2

CDR3 DNA: TGTGCCAGCAGCGGAGCGGGGACGGTGAACACTGAAGCTTTCTTT
CDR3 protein: CASSGAGTVNTEAFF
J gene: TRBJ1-1
clone size: once
V gene: TRBV11-2
D gene: -

CDR3 DNA: TGTGCCAGCAGTGTCGGGGTAGCGGGAACCTACGAGCAGTACTTC
CDR3 protein: CASSVGVAGTYEQYF
J gene: TRBJ2-7
clone size: -
V gene: TRBV6-1
D gene: TRBD2

CDR3 DNA: TGTGCCTGGACAGACTACAATGAGCAGTTCTTC
CDR3 protein: CAWTDYNEQFF
J gene: TRBJ2-1
clone size: -
V gene: TRBV30
D gene: -

CDR3 DNA: TGCGCCAGCAGCTTGGCGGGACAGGGAGTAAATGAGCAGTTCTTC
CDR3 protein: CASSLAGQGVNEQFF
J gene: TRBJ2-1
clone size: -
V gene: TRBV5-1
D gene: TRBD1

CDR3 DNA: TGTGCCAGCAGTTTCCACCGACAGGGCGGAGCTTTCTTT
CDR3 protein: CASSFHRQGGAFF
J gene: TRBJ1-1
clone size: few
V gene: TRBV27
D gene: TRBD1

CDR3 DNA: TGTGCCAGCAGCCAAACTTTAAGCGGGAGTTGGTGGTACACAGATACGCAGTATTTT
CDR3 protein: CASSQTLSGSWWYTDTQYF
J gene: TRBJ2-3
clone size: -
V gene: TRBV14
D gene: TRBD2

CDR3 DNA: TGTGCCAGCAGCCCCGCGATAAGGAGGACCTACGAGCAGTACTTC
CDR3 protein: CASSPAIRRTYEQYF
J gene: TRBJ2-7
clone size: -
V gene: TRBV6-5
D gene: -

CDR3 DNA: TGTGCCAGCAGTGCAGGGGTAGTGAGCAATCAGCCCCAGCATTTT
CDR3 protein: CASSAGVVSNQPQHF
J gene: TRBJ1-5
clone size: -
V gene: TRBV2
D gene: -

CDR3 DNA: TGTGCCAGCAGTCTCCTTATTGGACAGGGGGACCACGGGGAGCTGTTTTTT
CDR3 protein: CASSLLIGQGDHGELFF
J gene: TRBJ2-2
clone size: -
V gene: TRBV27
D gene: TRBD1

CDR3 DNA: TGTGCCACCCTGGGTAGCGGGGGGATCAATGAGCAGTTCTTC
CDR3 protein: CATLGSGGINEQFF
J gene: TRBJ2-1
clone size: -
V gene: TRBV15
D gene: TRBD2

CDR3 DNA: TGTGCCAGTAGTTATCGGGAAAGCACAGATACGCAGTATTTT
CDR3 protein: CASSYRESTDTQYF
J gene: TRBJ2-3
clone size: -
V gene: TRBV19
D gene: -

CDR3 DNA: TGTGCCAGTAGTATCCCGGGACACCCGACAAACACTGAAGCTTTCTTT
CDR3 protein: CASSIPGHPTNTEAFF
J gene: TRBJ1-1
clone size: -
V gene: TRBV19
D gene: -

CDR3 DNA: TGTGCCAGCAGCTTACAGGGCAACTATGGCTACACCTTC
CDR3 protein: CASSLQGNYGYTF
J gene: TRBJ1-2
clone size: -
V gene: TRBV7-2
D gene: -

CDR3 DNA: TGCGCCAGCAGCCAAGAAATTCCAGCGGGAACCTACAATGAGCAGTTCTTC
CDR3 protein: CASSQEIPAGTYNEQFF
J gene: TRBJ2-1
clone size: -
V gene: TRBV4-3
D gene: TRBD2

CDR3 DNA: TGTGCCAGCAGCCAATACACAGGGTCAACCAACTATGGCTACACCTTC
CDR3 protein: CASSQYTGSTNYGYTF
J gene: TRBJ1-2
clone size: -
V gene: TRBV14
D gene: -

CDR3 DNA: TGCGCCAGCAGCCAAGATGGACTAGCGGGAGGCCAAGAGCAGTTCTTC
CDR3 protein: CASSQDGLAGGQEQFF
J gene: TRBJ2-1
clone size: -
V gene: TRBV4-3
D gene: TRBD2

CDR3 DNA: TGTGCCAGTAGTTGGGCGGGGGCCCACGGAGATACGCAGTATTTT
CDR3 protein: CASSWAGAHGDTQYF
J gene: TRBJ2-3
clone size: few
V gene: TRBV19
D gene: -

CDR3 DNA: TGCGCCAGCAGCTTGGAAAGAGCCACAGATACGCAGTATTTT
CDR3 protein: CASSLERATDTQYF
J gene: TRBJ2-3
clone size: -
V gene: TRBV5-1
D gene: -

CDR3 DNA: TGTGCCAGCAGTTCGGGCTCAAGCGGGAGGAACAATCAGCCCCAGCATTTT
CDR3 protein: CASSSGSSGRNNQPQHF
J gene: TRBJ1-5
clone size: -
V gene: TRBV28
D gene: -

CDR3 DNA: TGTGCCAGCAGCCGAAGACCCGGGACAGGGCAATACGAGCAGTACTTC
CDR3 protein: CASSRRPGTGQYEQYF
J gene: TRBJ2-7
clone size: -
V gene: TRBV7-2
D gene: TRBD1

CDR3 DNA: TGTGCCAGTAACGAACGGGACAGTTATAATTCACCCCTCCACTTT
CDR3 protein: CASNERDSYNSPLHF
J gene: TRBJ1-6
clone size: -
V gene: TRBV19
D gene: TRBD1

CDR3 DNA: TGTGCCAGTAGAACAGGGGCATATTCCTACGAGCAGTACTTC
CDR3 protein: CASRTGAYSYEQYF
J gene: TRBJ2-7
clone size: -
V gene: TRBV19
D gene: TRBD1

CDR3 DNA: TGTGCCAGCAGCCCAAGTTCAGCGGTGTACCAAGAGACCCAGTACTTC
CDR3 protein: CASSPSSAVYQETQYF
J gene: TRBJ2-5
clone size: -
V gene: TRBV28
D gene: -

CDR3 DNA: TGTGCCACCAGCAGAGATGCGACAGGGAGTTCACCCCTCCACTTT
CDR3 protein: CATSRDATGSSPLHF
J gene: TRBJ1-6
clone size: -
V gene: TRBV15
D gene: TRBD1

CDR3 DNA: TGTGCCAGCAGTTACAGGGAGACTCAGCCCCAGCATTTT
CDR3 protein: CASSYRETQPQHF
J gene: TRBJ1-5
clone size: -
V gene: TRBV6-5
D gene: -

CDR3 DNA: TGCGCCAGCAGCCAAGTGCAGCGGGGGGGCCCGTACAATGAGCAGTTCTTC
CDR3 protein: CASSQVQRGGPYNEQFF
J gene: TRBJ2-1
clone size: -
V gene: TRBV4-1
D gene: TRBD2

CDR3 DNA: TGTGCCAGCGGGGAGATCGGACAGGGGGGCAATGAGCAGTTCTTC
CDR3 protein: CASGEIGQGGNEQFF
J gene: TRBJ2-1
clone size: -
V gene: TRBV27
D gene: TRBD1

CDR3 DNA: TGTGCCAGCAGATCGAACACAGGGGGCTTTGGAAACACCATATATTTT
CDR3 protein: CASRSNTGGFGNTIYF
J gene: TRBJ1-3
clone size: -
V gene: TRBV27
D gene: TRBD1

CDR3 DNA: TGCGCCAGCAGCCAGGAAGTCCAGGAGGGCTACGAGCAGTACTTC
CDR3 protein: CASSQEVQEGYEQYF
J gene: TRBJ2-7
clone size: once
V gene: TRBV4-3
D gene: -

CDR3 DNA: TGTGCCAGCACGCCACGTGGGACAATTTACAATGAGCAGTTCTTC
CDR3 protein: CASTPRGTIYNEQFF
J gene: TRBJ2-1
clone size: -
V gene: TRBV27
D gene: -

CDR3 DNA: TGTGCCAGCAGCCCTAGGACTAGCGGGGGGAGGGATACGCAGTATTTT
CDR3 protein: CASSPRTSGGRDTQYF
J gene: TRBJ2-3
clone size: -
V gene: TRBV11-3
D gene: TRBD2

CDR3 DNA: TGCGCCAGCAGCCAAGTCGACGACAGGGTCTACGAGCAGTACTTC
CDR3 protein: CASSQVDDRVYEQYF
J gene: TRBJ2-7
clone size: -
V gene: TRBV4-1
D gene: TRBD1

CDR3 DNA: TGTGCCAGCAGCCTTCGCGAACAGGGCGGTGGCTACACCTTC
CDR3 protein: CASSLREQGGGYTF
J gene: TRBJ1-2
clone size: few
V gene: TRBV5-4
D gene: -

CDR3 DNA: TGTGCCATCCGGGACAAAACCTACGAGCAGTACTTC
CDR3 protein: CAIRDKTYEQYF
J gene: TRBJ2-7
clone size: -
V gene: TRBV10-3
D gene: -

CDR3 DNA: TGTGCCAGCTGTGTCACTCGAATCGCAGATACGCAGTATTTT
CDR3 protein: CASCVTRIADTQYF
J gene: TRBJ2-3
clone size: -
V gene: TRBV2
D gene: -

CDR3 DNA: TGTGCCATCAGTGAGTTGACAGGGGGTGAGACCCAGTACTTC
CDR3 protein: CAISELTGGETQYF
J gene: TRBJ2-5
clone size: -
V gene: TRBV10-3
D gene: TRBD1

CDR3 DNA: TGTGCCAGCAGTTTACTCACAGGGGGCTATGGCTACACCTTC
CDR3 protein: CASSLLTGGYGYTF
J gene: TRBJ1-2
clone size: -
V gene: TRBV6-6
D gene: TRBD1

CDR3 DNA: TGCAGCGTTGACTTAGCTAACTATGGCTACACCTTC
CDR3 protein: CSVDLANYGYTF
J gene: TRBJ1-2
clone size: -
V gene: TRBV29-1
D gene: -

CDR3 DNA: TGTGCCAGCAGCGTAAGGGGCGACTCTGGAAACACCATATATTTT
CDR3 protein: CASSVRGDSGNTIYF
J gene: TRBJ1-3
clone size: -
V gene: TRBV9
D gene: -

CDR3 DNA: TGTGCCAGCTCACCGTCCAGCCAAGAGACCCAGTACTTC
CDR3 protein: CASSPSSQETQYF
J gene: TRBJ2-5
clone size: -
V gene: TRBV18
D gene: -

CDR3 DNA: TGTGCCAGCAGAGACCTTAGGGGAGGCAAAAAACTGTTTTTT
CDR3 protein: CASRDLRGGKKLFF
J gene: TRBJ1-4
clone size: -
V gene: TRBV2
D gene: -

CDR3 DNA: TGCGCCAGCAGCCAAGGTGGGGGGTATGGCTACACCTTC
CDR3 protein: CASSQGGGYGYTF
J gene: TRBJ1-2
clone size: -
V gene: TRBV4-3
D gene: -

CDR3 DNA: TGCGCCAGCAGCCAATCAGCCAGGTCCGGGGAGCTGTTTTTT
CDR3 protein: CASSQSARSGELFF
J gene: TRBJ2-2
clone size: -
V gene: TRBV4-3
D gene: -

CDR3 DNA: TGTGCCAGCAGACCTAGCAGTTTGGCCCGTCAGCCCCAGCATTTT
CDR3 protein: CASRPSSLARQPQHF
J gene: TRBJ1-5
clone size: -
V gene: TRBV27
D gene: -